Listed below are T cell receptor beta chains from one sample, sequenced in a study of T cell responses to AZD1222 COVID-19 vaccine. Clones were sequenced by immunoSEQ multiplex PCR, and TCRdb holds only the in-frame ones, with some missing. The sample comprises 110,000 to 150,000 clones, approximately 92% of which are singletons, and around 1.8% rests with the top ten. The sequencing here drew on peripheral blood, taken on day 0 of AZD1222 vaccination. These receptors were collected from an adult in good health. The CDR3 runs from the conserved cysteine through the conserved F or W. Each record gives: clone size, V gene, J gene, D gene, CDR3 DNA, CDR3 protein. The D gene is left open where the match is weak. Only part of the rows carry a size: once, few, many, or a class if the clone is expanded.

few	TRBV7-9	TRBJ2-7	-	TGTGCCAGCAGCGTTCACGTAGCGGCTTCCTACGAGCAGTACTTC	CASSVHVAASYEQYF
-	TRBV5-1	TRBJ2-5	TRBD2	TGCGCCAGCAGCTTGAGGGAGCGGGAGGCGGAAGAGACCCAGTACTTC	CASSLREREAEETQYF
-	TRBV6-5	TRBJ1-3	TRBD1	TGTGCCAGCAGTTACACGGACAGGGAGGCAAACACCATATATTTT	CASSYTDREANTIYF
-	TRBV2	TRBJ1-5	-	TGTGCCAGCAGCCAAGATAGCAATCAGCCCCAGCATTTT	CASSQDSNQPQHF
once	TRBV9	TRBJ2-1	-	TGTGCCAGCAGCGTAGGCCAGGGAGCCAATGAGCAGTTCTTC	CASSVGQGANEQFF
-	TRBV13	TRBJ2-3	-	TGTGCCAGCAGCTTGGGGCCGACTGATTTCGATACGCAGTATTTT	CASSLGPTDFDTQYF
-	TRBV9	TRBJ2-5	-	TGTGCCAGCAGCCCTCAAGAGGGACTGGGAGAGACCCAGTACTTC	CASSPQEGLGETQYF
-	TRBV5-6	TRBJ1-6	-	TGTGCCAGCAGCTATGGACGGGAGAATTCACCCCTCCACTTT	CASSYGRENSPLHF
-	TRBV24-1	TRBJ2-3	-	TGTGCCACCAGTGATCCCGGGGATACGCAGTATTTT	CATSDPGDTQYF
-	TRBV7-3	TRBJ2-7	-	TGTGCCAGCAGCTTAACGGACGAAACTCACTACGAGCAGTACTTC	CASSLTDETHYEQYF
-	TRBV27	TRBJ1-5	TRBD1	TGTGCCAGCACCCTGGGACAGGGGTTTCAGCCCCAGCATTTT	CASTLGQGFQPQHF
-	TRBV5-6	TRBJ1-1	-	TGTGCCAGCAGCTTGTGGGCTTCGAACACTGAAGCTTTCTTT	CASSLWASNTEAFF
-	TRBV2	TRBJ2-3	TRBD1	TGTGCCAGCGGGCAGGGGGCCAGCACAGATACGCAGTATTTT	CASGQGASTDTQYF
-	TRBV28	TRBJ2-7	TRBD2	TGTGCCAGCAGTTTATGGAGCGGGACTACATCCTACGAGCAGTACTTC	CASSLWSGTTSYEQYF
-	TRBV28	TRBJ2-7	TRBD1	TGTGCCAGCACCCAGACAGGGGGCTCCTACGAGCAGTACTTC	CASTQTGGSYEQYF
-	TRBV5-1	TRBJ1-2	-	TGCGCCAGCAGCCGGGTCAGGGGAAACAATTACAACTATGGCTACACCTTC	CASSRVRGNNYNYGYTF